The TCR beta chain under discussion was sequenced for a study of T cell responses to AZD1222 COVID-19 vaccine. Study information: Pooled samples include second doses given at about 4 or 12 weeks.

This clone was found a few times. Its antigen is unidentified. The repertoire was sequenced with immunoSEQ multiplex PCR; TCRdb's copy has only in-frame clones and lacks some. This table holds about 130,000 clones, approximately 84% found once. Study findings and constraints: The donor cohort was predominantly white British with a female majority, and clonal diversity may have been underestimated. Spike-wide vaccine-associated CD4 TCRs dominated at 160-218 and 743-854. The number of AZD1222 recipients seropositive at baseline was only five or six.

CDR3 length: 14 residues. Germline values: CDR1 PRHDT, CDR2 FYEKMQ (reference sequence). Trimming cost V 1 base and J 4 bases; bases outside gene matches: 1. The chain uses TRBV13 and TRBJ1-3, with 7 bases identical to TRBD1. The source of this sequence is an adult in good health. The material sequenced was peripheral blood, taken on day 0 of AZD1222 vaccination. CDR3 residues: CASSLEGGGNTIYF. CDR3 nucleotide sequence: TGTGCCAGCAGCTTAGAAGGGGGCGGAAACACCATATATTTT.